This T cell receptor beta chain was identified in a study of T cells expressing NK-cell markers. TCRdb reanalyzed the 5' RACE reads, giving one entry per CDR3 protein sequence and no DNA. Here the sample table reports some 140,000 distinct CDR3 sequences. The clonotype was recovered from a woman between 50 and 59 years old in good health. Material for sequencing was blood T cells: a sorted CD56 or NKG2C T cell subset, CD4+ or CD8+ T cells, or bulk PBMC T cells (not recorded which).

The CDR3 loop is CASSSGTGGLSKDTQYF. The V gene is TRBV7-9, the J gene TRBJ2-3; TCRdb's assignment of TRBD1 cannot be checked, as there is no DNA. In germline, CDR1 is SEHNR, CDR2 FQNEAQ (reference sequence). There are 17 residues in the CDR3.